This is a list of T cell receptor beta chains from one sample in a study of molecular identifiers for immune sequencing clone quantification. TCRdb fed the PCR reads into MiXCR, producing one record per CDR3 protein. The sample includes 85,000 to 100,000 distinct CDR3 sequences, approximately 22% of them seen just once. Sequencing input: naive CD8+ T cells from blood, with Jurkat cell RNA spiked in. The receptors were sampled from a human donor in good health. Some libraries in this study had Jurkat cell RNA spiked in. Both conserved end residues are part of each CDR3. A D gene is named only where the DNA matches it firmly. Size values are once, few and many counts, or a class for expanded clones, and some rows have none.

size | D | J | V | DNA | CDR3
NA | NA | TRBJ1-1 | TRBV10-1 | TGCGCCAGCAGTGGGACTAACACTGAAGCTTTCTTT | CASSGTNTEAFF
NA | NA | TRBJ2-6 | TRBV11-2 | TGTGCCAGCAGCTTAGTGGGGGGCTTCAGCTCTGGGGCCAACGTCCTGACTTTC | CASSLVGGFSSGANVLTF
many | NA | TRBJ1-1 | TRBV7-3 | TGTGCCAGCAGCTTCACACCCGTTATGAACACTGAAGCTTTCTTT | CASSFTPVMNTEAFF
many | NA | TRBJ2-7 | TRBV4-1 | TGCGCCAGCAGCCAATCAGGGGCTCGGAACGAGCAGTACTTC | CASSQSGARNEQYF
few | NA | TRBJ1-1 | TRBV27 | TGTGCCAGCAGTTTGACAGGAATGTACACTGAAGCTTTCTTT | CASSLTGMYTEAFF
few | NA | TRBJ2-6 | TRBV27 | TGTGCCAGCAGATCCACTAGCTCTGGGGCCAACGTCCTGACTTTC | CASRSTSSGANVLTF
many | NA | TRBJ1-4 | TRBV7-6 | TGTGCCAGCAGCCTTCTCTCAACTAATGAAAAACTGTTTTTT | CASSLLSTNEKLFF
few | TRBD2 | TRBJ2-7 | TRBV6-2/TRBV6-3 | TGTGCCAGCAGTTTCACTAGCGGTGCGAACGAGCAGTACTTC | CASSFTSGANEQYF
many | TRBD2 | TRBJ2-5 | TRBV7-6 | TGTGCCAGCAGCCCGAGGACTAGCGGGGGGGAGTACCAAGAGACCCAGTACTTC | CASSPRTSGGEYQETQYF
NA | TRBD2 | TRBJ2-7 | TRBV11-2 | TGTGCCAGCAGCGACTCTAGGGGGGGGTGGCTAGCGGGCTCCTACGAGCAGTACTTC | CASSDSRGGWLAGSYEQYF
NA | NA | TRBJ2-5 | TRBV19 | TGTGCCAGTAGTATAGACGGATTGGATGGGACTCCCTCTGCGGCCCAGTACTTC | CASSIDGLDGTPSAAQYF
NA | NA | TRBJ2-2 | TRBV4-3 | TGCGCCAGCAGCCAAGCAGGCGGGGAGCTGTTTTTT | CASSQAGGELFF
many | NA | TRBJ2-7 | TRBV27 | TGTGCCAGCAGTTTTCGGACAGGGAGGGCTCACGAGCAGTACTTC | CASSFRTGRAHEQYF
many | NA | TRBJ2-7 | TRBV4-3 | TGCGCCAGCAGCCAAGAACAGGATTCCTCCTACGAGCAGTACTTC | CASSQEQDSSYEQYF
few | NA | TRBJ2-3 | TRBV6-4 | TGTGCCAGCAGTGAGACTAGCAGGGGCCCAGATACGCAGTATTTT | CASSETSRGPDTQYF
many | TRBD1 | TRBJ2-5 | TRBV13 | TGTGCCAGCAGCGCCCGACAGGGGGTGGGAGAGACCCAGTACTTC | CASSARQGVGETQYF
many | NA | TRBJ2-6 | TRBV27 | TGTGCCAGCAGTGAATATTCTGGGGCCAACGTCCTGACTTTC | CASSEYSGANVLTF
many | NA | TRBJ2-7 | TRBV9 | TGTGCCAGCAGCGTAGGGAACGAGCAGTACTTC | CASSVGNEQYF
many | NA | TRBJ2-7 | TRBV4-2 | TGTGCCAGCAGCCAAGAACAAACAGGGGGGGTCGAGCAGTACTTC | CASSQEQTGGVEQYF
few | NA | TRBJ2-1 | TRBV7-9 | TGTGCCAGCAGCTTATTATTAGGGGGTTACAATGAGCAGTTCTTC | CASSLLLGGYNEQFF
NA | NA | TRBJ1-2 | TRBV9 | TGTGCCAGCAGCGTAGGGTGGGGGCCAGCTAACTATGGCTACACCTTC | CASSVGWGPANYGYTF
many | NA | TRBJ1-5 | TRBV7-9 | TGTGCCAGCAGCTTAGGGACAGATAGCAATCAGCCCCAGCATTTT | CASSLGTDSNQPQHF
many | NA | TRBJ2-7 | TRBV5-1 | TGCGCCAGCAGCCGGGACAACTACGAGCAGTACTTC | CASSRDNYEQYF
once | NA | TRBJ2-1 | TRBV7-9 | TGTGCCAGCAGCTCGGGGCGGGACAATGAGCAGTTCTTC | CASSSGRDNEQFF
many | TRBD2 | TRBJ2-7 | TRBV10-3 | TGTGCCATCGGCCGGGAGGGGGGCATCTACGAGCAGTACTTC | CAIGREGGIYEQYF
many | NA | TRBJ2-6 | TRBV11-2 | TGTGCCAGCAGCGCGTCCGGGGCCAACGTCCTGACTTTC | CASSASGANVLTF
few | TRBD1 | TRBJ1-6 | TRBV27 | TGTGCCAGCAGTACTACAGGGGGTCACAATTCACCCCTCCACTTT | CASSTTGGHNSPLHF
NA | TRBD1 | TRBJ1-4 | TRBV4-3 | TGCACCAGCAGCCAAGTGACAGGGAATATTGAAAAACTGTTTTTT | CTSSQVTGNIEKLFF
many | NA | TRBJ2-1 | TRBV4-1 | TGCGCCAGCAGCCACACCGGACGGGGCAATGAGCAGTTCTTC | CASSHTGRGNEQFF
few | NA | TRBJ2-7 | TRBV27 | TGTGCCAGCAGCACCCCTAAAGGGGGGACATCGGGTGAGCAGTACTTC | CASSTPKGGTSGEQYF
many | TRBD1 | TRBJ2-7 | TRBV7-9 | TGTGCCAGCAGCTTCGTTGGGACAGTGTACGAGCAGTACTTC | CASSFVGTVYEQYF
NA | NA | TRBJ2-5 | TRBV12-3/TRBV12-4 | TGTGCCAGCCAGCGGAGACAAGAGACCCAGTACTTC | CASQRRQETQYF
NA | NA | TRBJ2-3 | TRBV12-3/TRBV12-4 | TGTGCCAGCAGTTTCACTACATCAGCCACAGATACGCAGTATTTT | CASSFTTSATDTQYF
few | NA | TRBJ2-1 | TRBV7-8 | TGTGCCAGCAGCTTGAGAAGCGGGAATGAGCAGTTCTTC | CASSLRSGNEQFF
NA | TRBD1 | TRBJ1-4 | TRBV5-6 | TGTGCCAGCAGCGAAACAGGGGGTAGACTGTTTTTT | CASSETGGRLFF
NA | TRBD1 | TRBJ1-4 | TRBV12-3/TRBV12-4 | TGTGCCAGCAGTTTAATACAGGGGGCCCCCGAAAAACTGTTTTTT | CASSLIQGAPEKLFF
NA | TRBD2 | TRBJ2-1 | TRBV4-3 | TGCGCCAGCAGCCAAGGGACGGGGGGGTACAATGAGCAGTTCTTC | CASSQGTGGYNEQFF
NA | NA | TRBJ2-1 | TRBV12-3/TRBV12-4 | TGTGCCAGCAGTCCCGGGGTTTACAATGAGCAGTTCTTC | CASSPGVYNEQFF
many | TRBD2 | TRBJ2-1 | TRBV4-1 | TGCGCCAGCAGCCAAGAACGGCTAGCGGCAAGCTCCTACAATGAGCAGTTCTTC | CASSQERLAASSYNEQFF
NA | NA | TRBJ2-2 | TRBV30 | TGTGCCTGGAGTGTAAGGATTCGCGGGGAGCTGTTTTTT | CAWSVRIRGELFF
few | TRBD1 | TRBJ2-6 | TRBV30 | TGTGCCTGGTCTTGGGACAGGCTCTCTGGGGCCAACGTCCTGACTTTC | CAWSWDRLSGANVLTF
many | TRBD1 | TRBJ1-1 | TRBV9 | TGTGCCAGCAGCCCAGTGGGGGACAGTAACACTGAAGCTTTCTTT | CASSPVGDSNTEAFF
many | NA | TRBJ2-4 | TRBV27 | TGTGCCAGCAGTTTATCGAACGGTCACAAAAACATTCAGTACTTC | CASSLSNGHKNIQYF
NA | NA | TRBJ1-1 | TRBV10-1 | TGCGCCAGCTGTTTGGGAGACGCTGAAGCTTTCTTT | CASCLGDAEAFF
NA | NA | TRBJ2-7 | TRBV7-3 | TGTGCCAGCAGCAGCCGGGACTCGCTTTCCTACGAGCAGTACTTC | CASSSRDSLSYEQYF
once | TRBD2 | TRBJ2-5 | TRBV28 | TGTGCCAGCAGTCGCCCCCTTACTATTCGGGGGGGCGGGACCCAGTACTTT | CASSRPLTIRGGGTQYF
few | NA | TRBJ1-1 | TRBV12-3/TRBV12-4 | TGTGCCAGCAGTACCGGGACACTTAAACATGAAGCTTTCTTT | CASSTGTLKHEAFF
NA | NA | TRBJ1-1 | TRBV6-5 | TGTGCCAGCAGCGTCGAGGTGGGGGTGGTGAGGACTGAAGCTTTCTTT | CASSVEVGVVRTEAFF
many | TRBD1 | TRBJ2-3 | TRBV28 | TGTGCCAGCAGTTTTGCGGGCGATCTCAGGGACAGGGGATCCGATACGCAGTATTTT | CASSFAGDLRDRGSDTQYF
many | TRBD1 | TRBJ1-1 | TRBV5-1 | TGCGCCAGCAGCTTAGCCGGACAGGCCCGCACCCCCACTGAAGCTTTCTTT | CASSLAGQARTPTEAFF
many | TRBD2 | TRBJ2-1 | TRBV11-3 | TGTGCCAGCAGCGAAGGGACTATAAATGAGCAGTTCTTC | CASSEGTINEQFF
few | NA | TRBJ1-5 | TRBV20-1 | TGCAGTGCCAACGACAGGCGGCGGGCTCAGCCCCAGCATTTT | CSANDRRRAQPQHF
many | NA | TRBJ2-7 | TRBV6-5 | TGTGCCAGCAGTGCGTCGGGCAGACTAGGTTACAACGAGCAGTACTTC | CASSASGRLGYNEQYF
many | NA | TRBJ2-3 | TRBV5-4 | TGTGCCAGCAGCTTGGCCTTCCGGAGGGGTAGCACAGATACGCAGTATTTT | CASSLAFRRGSTDTQYF
many | NA | TRBJ1-1 | TRBV7-9 | TGTGCCAGCAGCCCCCCAAGGGCGTTGGGTACTGAAGCTTTCTTT | CASSPPRALGTEAFF